The entry that follows covers one T cell receptor (beta chain) sequence. The data originate from a study of blood T cell repertoires in COVID-19. Study as a whole: Some COVID-19 samples were acute and others convalescent; all came from the United States, Italy and Spain.

As processed by the authors: Estimates of nucleated cell counts were drawn from the amplification of reference gene primers. Profiling relied on immunoSEQ multiplex PCR, and the TCRdb table lists in-frame clones only, not all of them. Clonal size and the V and J genes are those of that table, whereas D and trimming came from the DNA. Found here are 95,000 to 150,000 clones, approximately 85% of them singletons; the top ten hold 3.2%. The CDR3 has 16 residues. The V gene's germline CDR1 is MNHEY and CDR2 SVGEGT. Trimming removed 2 bases from V and 2 bases from J; junction bases left unmatched: 7. Sequencing used peripheral blood. The chain has TRBV6-2 or TRBV6-3 and TRBJ2-3, with 7 bases aligning to TRBD2. This TCR was sampled from a woman older than 75 with COVID-19, enrolled during active disease. The CDR3 reads CASSYDSGKITDTQYF. As DNA, the CDR3 is TGTGCCAGCAGTTACGACAGCGGGAAGATCACAGATACGCAGTATTTT.